Shown below are 8 T cell receptor beta chains from a single sample sequenced in a study of blood T cells in healthy people across ages (dated by TCRdb to the mid-2010s). The library was made by 5' RACE. For sequencing, an Illumina HiSeq 2500 was employed. The second PCR ran for roughly 7 to 11 cycles and used a J-beta primer mix along with a sample-barcoded 5' primer. TCRdb trimmed public reads at Q25 via fastp, called clones via MiXCR and kept in-frame beta chains. CDR3 protein duplicates are merged, each entry listing the most common genes and DNA. The sample records about 1.7 million distinct CDR3 sequences, approximately 28% of which are singletons. The ten top clones hold approximately 7.7% of the sample. The sequencing sample was made of blood. These receptors came from a woman in her twenties or thirties in good health.

The chain is built from TRBV28 and TRBJ2-1, with D perhaps TRBD2 (5 bases). The CDR3 is made up of 12 amino acids. The V gene lost 8 bases and the J gene lost 10 bases, with 15 bases spanning the gap. Germline V gene sequence: CDR1 MDHEN, CDR2 SYDVKM. The CDR3 here is CASGSLSREQFF. DNA for the CDR3: TGTGCCAGCGGGAGCCTCAGCCGGGAGCAGTTCTTC.

This clonotype was seen a handful of times. The chain uses TRBV3-1 and TRBJ2-7; 7 positions agree with TRBD1. The CDR3 sequence is 16 residues long. V shed 2 bases, J shed 6 bases, and the junction held 13 bases outside the gene matches. Germline loops: CDR1 LGHDT, CDR2 YNNKEL (reference sequence). DNA of the CDR3: TGTGCCAGCAGCCAAAGGATTTTGAGACAGGGAACCGAGCAGTACTTC. This encodes CASSQRILRQGTEQYF.

The chain employs TRBV7-3 and TRBJ2-1; no clear D gene. The V end lost 5 bases, the J end lost 5 bases, and 16 bases lay between the germline ends. This CDR3 is 15 amino acids long. The germline gives CDR1 SGHTA, CDR2 FQGTGA. Here the CDR3 reads CASSASGMTNNEQFF. The CDR3 DNA is TGTGCCAGCAGCGCCTCTGGGATGACGAACAATGAGCAGTTCTTC.

The chain employs TRBV27 and TRBJ1-4, with D maybe TRBD1 (6 bases). The CDR3 extends over 13 amino acids. CDR1 and CDR2 (germline): MNHEY, SMNVEV (reference sequence). V gave up 6 bases and J gave up 6 bases, with 11 bases separating them. The CDR3 region has the DNA TGTGCCAGCAGAGGCGGGGGGCATGAAAAACTGTTTTTT. Translating gives CASRGGGHEKLFF.

J is TRBJ1-1 and V is TRBV6-1; D is undetermined. Trimming took off 5 bases at V and 11 bases at J, with 30 bases between the two ends. Germline V gene data show CDR1 as MNHNS and CDR2 as SASEGT. The CDR3 runs 17 residues. The CDR3 nucleotides read TGTGCCAGCAGTCCCCGATCCACTCAATGGTCGGCGGAGAAGGCTTTCTTT. This translates into CASSPRSTQWSAEKAFF.

This clonotype was found a few times. This chain connects TRBV5-6 to TRBJ1-1, with D tentatively TRBD1 (5 bases). The ends were cut back, 0 bases at V and 7 bases at J, with 22 bases in the middle. The CDR3 consists of 17 residues. Germline V gene sequence: CDR1 SGHDT, CDR2 YYEEEE. The CDR3 coding sequence is TGTGCCAGCAGCTTGGCCAGGGTGGACCGGGCACTGCGTGAAGCTTTCTTT. As protein: CASSLARVDRALREAFF. Variable domain in full (rest from reference TRBV5-6 and TRBJ1-1): DAGVTQSPTHLIKTRGQQVTLRCSPKSGHDTVSWYQQALGQGPQFIFQYYEEEERQRGNFPDRFSGHQFPNYSSELNVNALLLGDSALYLCASSLARVDRALREAFFGQGTRLTVV.

This clonotype was seen a handful of times. The chain recombines TRBV28 with TRBJ2-1; TRBD1 agrees at 9 bases. Germline V lookup: CDR1 MDHEN, CDR2 SYDVKM. This CDR3 is 13 amino acids long. V was clipped by 10 bases and J by 6 bases; unmatched bases: 7. The CDR3: CANLGTGPNEQFF. The CDR3 DNA reads as TGTGCCAACCTCGGGACAGGGCCCAATGAGCAGTTCTTC.

The chain is built from TRBV11-3 and TRBJ2-5; D gene unclear. TRBJ2-7 explains the end of the DNA better; the J call may be wrong. The CDR3 extends over 15 amino acids. Germline CDR1 reads SGHNT; CDR2 reads YENEEA. CDR3 coding DNA: TGTGCCAGCAGCTTAGGGTCTATAGGGTTCGGCGAGCAGTACTTC. Its translation is CASSLGSIGFGEQYF.